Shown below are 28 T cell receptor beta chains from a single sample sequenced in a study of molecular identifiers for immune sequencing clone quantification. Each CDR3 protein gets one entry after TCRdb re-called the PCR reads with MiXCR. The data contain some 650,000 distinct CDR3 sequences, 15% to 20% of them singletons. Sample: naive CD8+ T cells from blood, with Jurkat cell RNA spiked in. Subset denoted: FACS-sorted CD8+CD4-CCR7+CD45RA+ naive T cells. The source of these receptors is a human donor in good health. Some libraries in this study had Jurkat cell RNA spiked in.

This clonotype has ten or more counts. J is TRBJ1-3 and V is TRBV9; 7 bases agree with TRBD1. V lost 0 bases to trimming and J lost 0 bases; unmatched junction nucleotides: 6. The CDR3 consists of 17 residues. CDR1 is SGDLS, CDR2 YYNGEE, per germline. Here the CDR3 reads CASSVGGGYSSGNTIYF. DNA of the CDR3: TGTGCCAGCAGCGTAGGAGGGGGCTACAGCTCTGGAAACACCATATATTTT.

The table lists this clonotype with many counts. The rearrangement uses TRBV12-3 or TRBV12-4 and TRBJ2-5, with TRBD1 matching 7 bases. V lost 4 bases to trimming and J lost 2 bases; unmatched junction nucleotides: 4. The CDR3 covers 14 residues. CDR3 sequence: CASSYRGPQETQYF. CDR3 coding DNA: TGTGCCAGCAGTTACAGGGGACCGCAAGAGACCCAGTACTTC.

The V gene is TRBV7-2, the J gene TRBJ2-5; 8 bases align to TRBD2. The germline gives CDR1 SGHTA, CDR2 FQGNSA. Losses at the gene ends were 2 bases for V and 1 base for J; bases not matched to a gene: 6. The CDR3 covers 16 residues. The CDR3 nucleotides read TGTGCCAGCAGCTTAATTTTACTAGCGGCCCAAGAGACCCAGTACTTC. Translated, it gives CASSLILLAAQETQYF.

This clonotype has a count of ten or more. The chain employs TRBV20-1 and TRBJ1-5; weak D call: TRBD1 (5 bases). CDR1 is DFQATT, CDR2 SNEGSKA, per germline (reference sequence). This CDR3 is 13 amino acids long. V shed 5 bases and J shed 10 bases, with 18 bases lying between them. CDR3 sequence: CSARDGYLLPQHF. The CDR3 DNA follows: TGCAGTGCTCGGGACGGCTATTTGTTACCCCAGCATTTT.

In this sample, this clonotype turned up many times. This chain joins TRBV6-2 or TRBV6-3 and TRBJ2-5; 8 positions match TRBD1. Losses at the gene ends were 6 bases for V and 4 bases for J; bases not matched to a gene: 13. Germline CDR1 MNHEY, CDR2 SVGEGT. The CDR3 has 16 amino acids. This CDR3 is CASRPPRTGFVETQYF. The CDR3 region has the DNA TGTGCCAGCAGACCACCCAGGACAGGGTTTGTAGAGACCCAGTACTTC.

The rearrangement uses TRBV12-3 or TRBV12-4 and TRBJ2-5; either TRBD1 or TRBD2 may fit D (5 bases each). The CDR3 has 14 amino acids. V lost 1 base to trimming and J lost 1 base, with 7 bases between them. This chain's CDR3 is CASSLGDRQETQYF. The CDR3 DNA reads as TGTGCCAGCAGTTTAGGGGACCGCCAAGAGACCCAGTACTTC.

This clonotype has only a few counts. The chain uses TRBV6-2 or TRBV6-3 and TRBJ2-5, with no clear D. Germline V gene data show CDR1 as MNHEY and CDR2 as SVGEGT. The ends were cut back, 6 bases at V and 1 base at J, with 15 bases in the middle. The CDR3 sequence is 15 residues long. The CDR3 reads CASSYLGRSQETQYF. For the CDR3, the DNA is TGTGCCAGCAGCTACCTTGGACGGAGCCAAGAGACCCAGTACTTC.

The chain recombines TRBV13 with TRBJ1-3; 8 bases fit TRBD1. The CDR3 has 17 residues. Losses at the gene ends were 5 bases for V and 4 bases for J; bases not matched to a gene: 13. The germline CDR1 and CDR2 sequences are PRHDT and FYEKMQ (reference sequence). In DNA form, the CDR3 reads TGTGCCAGCAGCCCCCCGGACAGGGATGCCTCCGGAAACACCATATATTTT. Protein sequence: CASSPPDRDASGNTIYF.

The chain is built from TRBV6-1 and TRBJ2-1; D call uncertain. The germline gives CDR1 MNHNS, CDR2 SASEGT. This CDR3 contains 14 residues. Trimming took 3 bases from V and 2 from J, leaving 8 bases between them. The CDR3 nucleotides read TGTGCCAGCAGTGATGGTGCTACCTACAATGAGCAGTTCTTC. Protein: CASSDGATYNEQFF.

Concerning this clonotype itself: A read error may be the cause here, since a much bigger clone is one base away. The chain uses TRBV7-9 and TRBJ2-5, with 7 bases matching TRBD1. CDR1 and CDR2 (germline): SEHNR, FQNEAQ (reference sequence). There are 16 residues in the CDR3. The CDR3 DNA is TGTGCCAGCAGCTCACCGACAGGGCAGGGCATAGAGACCCGGTACTTC. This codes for CASSSPTGQGIETRYF.

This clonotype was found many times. In nucleotides, the CDR3 is TGCGCCAGCAGCCAACCAGGGGTTGAAAAACTGTTTTTT. It translates to CASSQPGVEKLFF. The chain couples TRBV4-1 to TRBJ1-4; perhaps TRBD1 as D (6 bases). The germline V and J ends were trimmed by 2 bases and 7 bases, with 8 bases remaining between them. From germline, CDR1 is MGHRA and CDR2 YSYEKL. This CDR3 spans 13 amino acids.

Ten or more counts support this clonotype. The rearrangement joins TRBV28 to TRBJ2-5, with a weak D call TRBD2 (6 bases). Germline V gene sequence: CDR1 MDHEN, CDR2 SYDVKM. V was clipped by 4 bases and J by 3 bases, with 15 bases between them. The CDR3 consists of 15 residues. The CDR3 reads CASSSGGTPKETQYF. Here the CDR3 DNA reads TGTGCCAGCAGTTCCGGCGGGACTCCAAAAGAGACCCAGTACTTC.

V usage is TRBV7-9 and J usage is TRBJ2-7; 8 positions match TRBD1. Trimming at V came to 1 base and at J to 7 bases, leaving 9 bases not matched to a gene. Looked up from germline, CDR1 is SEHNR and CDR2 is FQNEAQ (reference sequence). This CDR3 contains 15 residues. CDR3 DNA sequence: TGTGCCAGCAGCTTAGAGCCAGGGGGCTTGGAGGAGCAGTACTTC. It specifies CASSLEPGGLEEQYF.

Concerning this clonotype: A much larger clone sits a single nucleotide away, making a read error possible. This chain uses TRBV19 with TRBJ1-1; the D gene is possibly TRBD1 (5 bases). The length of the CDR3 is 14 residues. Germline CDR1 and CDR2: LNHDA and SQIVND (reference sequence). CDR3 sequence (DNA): TGTGCCAGTAGTATTGGGGGATTTGCCACTGAAGCTTCCTTT. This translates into CASSIGGFATEASF. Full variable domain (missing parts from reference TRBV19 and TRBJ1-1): DGGITQSPKYLFRKEGQNVTLSCEQNLNHDAMYWYRQDPGQGLRLIYYSQIVNDFQKGDIAEGYSVSREKKESFPLTVTSAQKNPTAFYLCASSIGGFATEASFGQGTRLTVV.

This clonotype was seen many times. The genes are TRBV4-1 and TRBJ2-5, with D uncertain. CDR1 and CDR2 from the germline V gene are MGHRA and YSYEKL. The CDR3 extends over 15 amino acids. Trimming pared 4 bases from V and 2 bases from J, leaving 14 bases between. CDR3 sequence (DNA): TGCGCCAGCAGCCCCGGTGAGGCCACTCAAGAGACCCAGTACTTC. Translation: CASSPGEATQETQYF.

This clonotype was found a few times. The CDR3 DNA is TGTGCCAGCGGCGAGGGAGGAGGGTTTCAAGAGACCCAGTACTTC. It yields the protein CASGEGGGFQETQYF. This chain joins TRBV6-2 or TRBV6-3 and TRBJ2-5; maybe TRBD2 (6 bases). The CDR3 is 15 amino acids. Trimming left V 8 bases short and J 2 bases short, with 18 bases between. Per germline, CDR1 MNHEY and CDR2 SVGEGT.

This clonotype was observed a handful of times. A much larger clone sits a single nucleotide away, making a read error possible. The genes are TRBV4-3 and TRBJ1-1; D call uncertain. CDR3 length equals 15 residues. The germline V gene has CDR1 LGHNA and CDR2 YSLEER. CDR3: CACSQVVWTNTEAFF. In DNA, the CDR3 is TGCGCCTGCAGCCAAGTTGTTTGGACGAACACTGAAGCTTTCTTT.

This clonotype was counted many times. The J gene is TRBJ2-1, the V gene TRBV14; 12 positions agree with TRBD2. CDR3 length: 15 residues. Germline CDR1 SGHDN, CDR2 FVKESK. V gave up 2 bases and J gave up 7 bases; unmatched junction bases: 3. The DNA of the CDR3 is TGTGCCAGCAGCCAACCTAGCGGGAGGGCGAATGAGCAGTTCTTC. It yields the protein CASSQPSGRANEQFF.

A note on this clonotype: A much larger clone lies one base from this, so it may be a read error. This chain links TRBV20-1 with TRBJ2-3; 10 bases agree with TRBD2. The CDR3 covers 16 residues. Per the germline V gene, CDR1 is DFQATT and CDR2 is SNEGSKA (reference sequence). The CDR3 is CGARDWTSGSTDTQYF. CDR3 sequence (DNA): TGCGGTGCTAGAGATTGGACTAGCGGAAGCACAGATACGCAGTATTTT.

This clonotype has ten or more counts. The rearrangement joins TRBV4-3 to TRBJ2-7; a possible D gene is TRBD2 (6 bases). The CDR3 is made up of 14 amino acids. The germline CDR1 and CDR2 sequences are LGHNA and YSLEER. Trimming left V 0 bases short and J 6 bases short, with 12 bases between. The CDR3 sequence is CASSQDRAGREQYF. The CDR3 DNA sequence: TGCGCCAGCAGCCAAGATCGGGCGGGGCGCGAGCAGTACTTC.

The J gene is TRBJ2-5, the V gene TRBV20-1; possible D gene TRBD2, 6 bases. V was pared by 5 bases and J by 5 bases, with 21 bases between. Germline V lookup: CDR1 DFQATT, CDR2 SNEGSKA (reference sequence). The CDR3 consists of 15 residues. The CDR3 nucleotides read TGCAGTGCTCCCCCTCACGGGGGACTCTTGGAGACCCAGTACTTC. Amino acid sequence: CSAPPHGGLLETQYF.

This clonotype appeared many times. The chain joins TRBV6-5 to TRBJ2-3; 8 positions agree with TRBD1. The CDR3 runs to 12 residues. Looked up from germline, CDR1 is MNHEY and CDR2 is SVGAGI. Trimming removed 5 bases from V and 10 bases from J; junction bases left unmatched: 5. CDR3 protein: CASSTRQGPQYF. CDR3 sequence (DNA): TGTGCCAGCAGTACAAGACAGGGGCCGCAGTATTTT.

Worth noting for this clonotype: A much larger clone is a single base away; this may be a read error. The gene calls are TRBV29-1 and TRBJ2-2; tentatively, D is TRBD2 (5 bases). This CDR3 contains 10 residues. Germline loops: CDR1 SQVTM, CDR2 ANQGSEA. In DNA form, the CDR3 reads TGCAGCGTATACACCGGGGAGCTGCTTTTT. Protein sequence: CSVYTGELLF.

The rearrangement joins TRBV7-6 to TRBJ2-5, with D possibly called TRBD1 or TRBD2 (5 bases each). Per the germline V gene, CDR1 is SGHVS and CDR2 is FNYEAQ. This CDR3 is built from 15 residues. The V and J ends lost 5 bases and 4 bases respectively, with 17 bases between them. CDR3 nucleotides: TGTGCCAGCAGCCCCCCCGGGGACGTCGGAGAGACCCAGTACTTC. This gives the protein CASSPPGDVGETQYF.

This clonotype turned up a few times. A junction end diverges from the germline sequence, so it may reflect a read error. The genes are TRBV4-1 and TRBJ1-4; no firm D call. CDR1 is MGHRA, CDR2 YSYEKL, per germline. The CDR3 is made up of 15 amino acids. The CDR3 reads CASSQRVGINVKLFF. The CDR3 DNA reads TGCGCCAGCAGCCAGAGAGTCGGAATAAATGTAAAACTGTTTTTT.

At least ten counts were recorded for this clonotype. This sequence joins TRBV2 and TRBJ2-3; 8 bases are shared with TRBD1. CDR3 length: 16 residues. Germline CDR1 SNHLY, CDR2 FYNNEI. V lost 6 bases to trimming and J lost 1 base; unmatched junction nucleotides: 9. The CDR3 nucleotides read TGTGCCAGCAGCCCCTCGGCAGGGGGCCGCACAGATACGCAGTATTTT. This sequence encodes CASSPSAGGRTDTQYF. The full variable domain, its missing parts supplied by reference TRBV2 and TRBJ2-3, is EPEVTQTPSHQVTQMGQEVILRCVPISNHLYFYWYRQILGQKVEFLVSFYNNEISEKSEIFDDQFSVERPDGSNFTLKIRSTKLEDSAMYFCASSPSAGGRTDTQYFGPGTRLTVL.

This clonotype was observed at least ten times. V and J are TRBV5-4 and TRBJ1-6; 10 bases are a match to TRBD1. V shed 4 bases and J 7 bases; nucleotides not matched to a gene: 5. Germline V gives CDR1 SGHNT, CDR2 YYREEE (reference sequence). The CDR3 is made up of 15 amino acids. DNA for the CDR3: TGTGCCAGCAGCAGATGGGACAGGGGAAATTCACCCCTCCACTTT. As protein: CASSRWDRGNSPLHF. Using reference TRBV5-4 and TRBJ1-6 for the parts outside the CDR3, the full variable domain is ETGVTQSPTHLIKTRGQQVTLRCSSQSGHNTVSWYQQALGQGPQFIFQYYREEENGRGNFPPRFSGLQFPNYSSELNVNALELDDSALYLCASSRWDRGNSPLHFGNGTRLTVT.

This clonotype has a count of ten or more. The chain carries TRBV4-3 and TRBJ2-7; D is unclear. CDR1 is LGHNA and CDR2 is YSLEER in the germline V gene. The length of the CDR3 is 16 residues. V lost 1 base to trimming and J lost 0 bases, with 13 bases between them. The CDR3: CASSQVFAGFSYEQYF. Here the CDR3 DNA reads TGCGCCAGCAGCCAAGTTTTCGCCGGATTCTCCTACGAGCAGTACTTC.